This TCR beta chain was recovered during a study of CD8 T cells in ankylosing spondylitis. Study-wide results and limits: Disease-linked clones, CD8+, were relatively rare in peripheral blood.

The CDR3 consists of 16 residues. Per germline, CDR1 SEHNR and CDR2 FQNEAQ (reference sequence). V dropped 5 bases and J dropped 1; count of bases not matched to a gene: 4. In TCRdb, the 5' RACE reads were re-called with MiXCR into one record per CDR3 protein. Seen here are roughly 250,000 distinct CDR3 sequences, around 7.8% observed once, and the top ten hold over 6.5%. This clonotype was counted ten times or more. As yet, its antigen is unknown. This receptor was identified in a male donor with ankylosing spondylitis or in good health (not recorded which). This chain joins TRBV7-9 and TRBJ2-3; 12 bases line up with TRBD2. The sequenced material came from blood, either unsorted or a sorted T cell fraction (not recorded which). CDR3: CASSVTSGSGTDTQYF. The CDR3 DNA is TGTGCCAGCAGCGTGACTAGCGGGAGTGGCACAGATACGCAGTATTTT.